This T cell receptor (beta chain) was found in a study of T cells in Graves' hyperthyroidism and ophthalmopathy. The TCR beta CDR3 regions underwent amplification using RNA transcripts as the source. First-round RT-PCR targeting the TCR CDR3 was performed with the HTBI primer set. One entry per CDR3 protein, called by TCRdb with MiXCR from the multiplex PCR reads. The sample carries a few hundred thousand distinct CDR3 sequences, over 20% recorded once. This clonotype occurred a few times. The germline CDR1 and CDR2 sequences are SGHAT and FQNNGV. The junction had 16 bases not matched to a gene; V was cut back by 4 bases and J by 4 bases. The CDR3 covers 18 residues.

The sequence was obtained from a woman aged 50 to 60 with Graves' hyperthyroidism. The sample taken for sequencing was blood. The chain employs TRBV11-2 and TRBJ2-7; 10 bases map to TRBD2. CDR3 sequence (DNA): TGTGCCAGCAGCTCCAACTGGCGTGGTAGCGGGAGGCGGTACGAGCAGTACTTC. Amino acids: CASSSNWRGSGRRYEQYF.